This T cell receptor beta chain was sequenced in a study of control samples from healthy donors and cancer patients. Using immunoSEQ multiplex PCR, the repertoire was profiled, and TCRdb retains in-frame clones only, with some absent. Among under 80,000 clones, 90% to 95% were seen once, and the ten largest hold roughly 1.3%. V was cut by 5 bases and J by 7 bases, with 8 bases left in between. Germline CDR1 GTSNPN, CDR2 SVGIG (reference sequence). CDR3 size: 10 residues. Sequencing used PBMCs. The rearrangement links TRBV30 to TRBJ1-1; D may be TRBD1 (5 bases). The clonotype was recovered from a woman aged 35 to 49 with lung cancer. This chain's CDR3 is CAWGGVEAFF. The CDR3 DNA sequence: TGTGCCTGGGGGGGGGTTGAAGCTTTCTTT.